This T cell receptor beta chain appears in the sequencing data of a study of cytomegalovirus exposure and HLA in healthy donors. The CDR3 has 14 residues. V gave up 5 bases and J gave up 3 bases, with 13 bases separating them. Germline CDR1 reads SGHTA; CDR2 reads FQGNSA. General study results and limits: Per a later analysis, roughly 17,000 TCR beta sequences showed association with HLA alleles at 0.05 false discovery rate.

PCR employed 60 Vbeta and 13 Jbeta primers. Profiled with immunoSEQ multiplex PCR; TCRdb holds only in-frame clones, not every one. The table records 170,000 or so clones, 80% to 85% of them present only once. As concerns this clone: Its antigen remains unknown.

This sequence was found in a woman in her thirties in good health and CMV-seronegative. Material for sequencing was PBMCs. The chain uses TRBV7-2 and TRBJ1-1; weak D call: TRBD1 (5 bases). CDR3 DNA: TGTGCCAGCAGCCTGGGGGGGTATGACACTGAAGCTTTCTTT. Amino acid sequence: CASSLGGYDTEAFF. Complete variable domain (other parts from reference TRBV7-2 and TRBJ1-1): GAGVSQSPSNKVTEKGKDVELRCDPISGHTALYWYRQSLGQGLEFLIYFQGNSAPDKSGLPSDRFSAERTGGSVSTLTIQRTQQEDSAVYLCASSLGGYDTEAFFGQGTRLTVV.